This TCR beta chain was retrieved from a study of blood T cells in healthy people across ages. Per the germline V gene, CDR1 is MNHEY and CDR2 is SMNVEV (reference sequence). The length of the CDR3 is 14 residues. The V and J ends lost 5 bases and 3 bases respectively, with 12 bases between them. A second PCR of roughly 6 to 12 cycles used a sample-barcoded 5' primer and a J-beta primer mix. One entry per CDR3 protein results from TCRdb running MiXCR on the 5' RACE reads. The sample consists of fewer than 750,000 distinct CDR3 sequences, about 51% of them appearing once. This clonotype was seen a few times.

The chain combines TRBV27 with TRBJ2-3, with D possibly TRBD2 on 6 matching bases. Sequenced material: blood. The source of this sequence is an elderly woman in good health. CDR3 region: CASSRGGETDTQYF. In DNA, the CDR3 is TGTGCCAGCAGTCGGGGAGGAGAGACAGATACGCAGTATTTT.